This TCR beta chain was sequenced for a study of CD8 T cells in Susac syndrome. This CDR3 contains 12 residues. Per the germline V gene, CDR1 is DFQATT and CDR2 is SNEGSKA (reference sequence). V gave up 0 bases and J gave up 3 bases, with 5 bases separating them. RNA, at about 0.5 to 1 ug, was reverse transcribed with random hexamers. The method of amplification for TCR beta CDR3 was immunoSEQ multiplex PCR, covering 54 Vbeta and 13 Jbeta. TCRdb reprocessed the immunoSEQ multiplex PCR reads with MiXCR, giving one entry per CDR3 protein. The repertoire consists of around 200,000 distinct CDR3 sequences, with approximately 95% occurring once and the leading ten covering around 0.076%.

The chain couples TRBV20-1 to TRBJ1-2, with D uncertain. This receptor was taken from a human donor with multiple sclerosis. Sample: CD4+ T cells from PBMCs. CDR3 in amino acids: CSARDIHYGYTF. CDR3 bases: TGCAGTGCTAGAGATATTCACTATGGCTACACCTTC.